The present T cell receptor beta chain was sequenced within a study of identifying expanded T cells in peripheral blood. Trimming at V came to 7 bases and at J to 9 bases, leaving 17 bases not matched to a gene. This CDR3 is 16 amino acids long. CDR1 is SGHAT and CDR2 is FQNNGV in the germline V gene. The data were produced by immunoSEQ multiplex PCR, yet TCRdb's version contains in-frame clones alone and is incomplete. The repertoire includes roughly 84,000 clones, over 85% of them detected once, and roughly 7.3% sits in the top ten. Sequenced: blood. The clonotype originates from a person between 18 and 69 years old in good health. J is TRBJ2-1 and V is TRBV11-2; 8 bases are a match to TRBD2. The CDR3 DNA is TGTGCCAGCACCCCCCAGGCGGGACTAGTAATAGGTGAGCAGTTCTTC. Amino acid sequence: CASTPQAGLVIGEQFF. Complete variable domain (other parts from reference TRBV11-2 and TRBJ2-1): EAGVAQSPRYKIIEKRQSVAFWCNPISGHATLYWYQQILGQGPKLLIQFQNNGVVDDSQLPKDRFSAERLKGVDSTLKIQPAKLEDSAVYLCASTPQAGLVIGEQFFGPGTRLTVL.